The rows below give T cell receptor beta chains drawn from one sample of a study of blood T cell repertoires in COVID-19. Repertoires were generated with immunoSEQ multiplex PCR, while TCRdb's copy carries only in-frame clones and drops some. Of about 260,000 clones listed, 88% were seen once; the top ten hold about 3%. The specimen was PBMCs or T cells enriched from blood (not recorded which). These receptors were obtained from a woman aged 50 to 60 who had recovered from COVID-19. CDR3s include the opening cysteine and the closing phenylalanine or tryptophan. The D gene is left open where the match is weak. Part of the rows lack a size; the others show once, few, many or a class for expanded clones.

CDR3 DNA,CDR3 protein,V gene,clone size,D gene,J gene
TGCGCCAGCAGCATACAACTAAGCTATAATTCACCCCTCCACTTT,CASSIQLSYNSPLHF,TRBV5-1,NA,NA,TRBJ1-6
TGTGCCAGCAGCTTAGATTCGGTTCAGCCCCAGCATTTT,CASSLDSVQPQHF,TRBV11-2,NA,NA,TRBJ1-5
TGTGCCAGCAGCTCCGGGCGGGGGGATAGCACAGATACGCAGTATTTT,CASSSGRGDSTDTQYF,TRBV6-2/TRBV6-3,NA,TRBD2,TRBJ2-3
TGTGCCAGCAGCTTAGTCGACAGCTGGAATTCACCCCTCCACTTT,CASSLVDSWNSPLHF,TRBV7-2,NA,NA,TRBJ1-6
TGTGCCAGCAGCTTAATGGCCAGGGCGTTGAACACTGAAGCTTTCTTT,CASSLMARALNTEAFF,TRBV7-2,NA,NA,TRBJ1-1
TGTGCCAGAAGCATGAGTGGAGGCAGGGGGCCTAAATTAACTAATGAAAAACTGTTTTTT,CARSMSGGRGPKLTNEKLFF,TRBV5-3,NA,TRBD1,TRBJ1-4
TGTGCCAGCAGTGGGTCACGGAGGGAAAAACTGTTTTTT,CASSGSRREKLFF,TRBV27,NA,NA,TRBJ1-4
TGTGCCAGCAGGGTGCGCGGGACGACAGCTACCGGGGAGCTGTTTTTT,CASRVRGTTATGELFF,TRBV2,NA,NA,TRBJ2-2
TGTGCCAGCAGTTCTTTGCGGGAGAGTTCCTACAATGAGCAGTTCTTC,CASSSLRESSYNEQFF,TRBV28,NA,TRBD2,TRBJ2-1
TGTGCCAGCAGAATCAGCCCTAGCTCCTACAATGAGCAGTTCTTC,CASRISPSSYNEQFF,TRBV6-5,few,NA,TRBJ2-1
TGCGCCAGCAGGCCGACAGGGGCCAACTATGGCTACACCTTC,CASRPTGANYGYTF,TRBV5-1,NA,TRBD1,TRBJ1-2
TGTGCCAGCAGCGGGGGGATTAGCGGGAGGATGTACGAGCAGTACTTC,CASSGGISGRMYEQYF,TRBV11-2,NA,TRBD2,TRBJ2-7
TGTGCCAGCAGTTCCATCCCCTCGACTAGCGGGATGGGCAATGAGCAGTTCTTC,CASSSIPSTSGMGNEQFF,TRBV6-2/TRBV6-3,NA,TRBD2,TRBJ2-1
TGCGCCAGCAGCCCTCGAGGGGGCGAGGCTGAAGCTTTCTTT,CASSPRGGEAEAFF,TRBV4-3,NA,TRBD1,TRBJ1-1
TGTGCCAGCAGCGCTACTACATATTCCAATGAGCAGTTCTTC,CASSATTYSNEQFF,TRBV7-2,NA,NA,TRBJ2-1
TGTGCCAGCAGAGCAGGGGGCGGTTACGAGCAGTACTTC,CASRAGGGYEQYF,TRBV6-5,once,TRBD1,TRBJ2-7
TGTGCCTGGAGTGTAGAAAGATTGGCTAGCGGGAGACCCAATGAGCAGTTCTTC,CAWSVERLASGRPNEQFF,TRBV30,NA,TRBD2,TRBJ2-1
TGTGCCTGGAATCAGGTGGGGGCCGGTGGAAACACCATATATTTT,CAWNQVGAGGNTIYF,TRBV30,NA,NA,TRBJ1-3
TGTGCCAGCAGCCTGAGATCCGGGGGCACCATATATTTT,CASSLRSGGTIYF,TRBV11-3,NA,NA,TRBJ1-3
TGCAGTGCTAGTCGGTCTAGCGGGAGTAACGAGCAGTACTTC,CSASRSSGSNEQYF,TRBV20-1,NA,TRBD2,TRBJ2-7
TGTGCCAGCAGCCGGGGGGGCAGACCCTACGAGCAGTACTTC,CASSRGGRPYEQYF,TRBV7-9,NA,TRBD2,TRBJ2-7
TGTGCCTGGTCCAGGTCGAGCAATCAGCCCCAGCATTTT,CAWSRSSNQPQHF,TRBV30,NA,NA,TRBJ1-5
TGCAGTGCTAGTCTGGCTTCAGGTAGCAATCAGCCCCAGCATTTT,CSASLASGSNQPQHF,TRBV20-1,NA,NA,TRBJ1-5
TGTGCCAGCAGTGAATGGGGGGGCAGGGAGGCCGAAGCTTTCTTT,CASSEWGGREAEAFF,TRBV6-1,once,NA,TRBJ1-1
TGTGCCAGCAGTAAATGGACAGGGTCGACTTCACCCCTCCACTTT,CASSKWTGSTSPLHF,TRBV25-1,NA,TRBD1,TRBJ1-6